A selection of T cell receptor beta chains follows, all from one sample in a study of regulatory T cells in long-lasting Graves disease. TCRdb reprocessed the multiplex PCR reads with MiXCR, giving one entry per CDR3 protein. The sample holds 400,000 to 450,000 distinct CDR3 sequences, roughly 15% seen once. Another study also made use of these data, one on T cells in Graves' hyperthyroidism and ophthalmopathy.

The sample here was peripheral blood mononuclear cells (PBMCs), taken at new diagnosis, from a patient treated with antithyroid drugs. The receptors were sampled from a woman under 40 with Graves disease. Each CDR3 is given with its conserved first and last residue. Fields, in order: CDR3 length, clone size, V gene, D gene, J gene, CDR3 protein, CDR3 DNA. The D gene is left open where the match is weak. Clone size is stated in some rows and not others, as once, few, many or a class when expanded.

cdr3_length: 14; clone_size: NA; v_call: TRBV18; d_call: NA; j_call: TRBJ2-5; cdr3_aa: CASSPPVGYETQYF; cdr3_nt: TGTGCCAGCTCACCACCGGTGGGTTATGAGACCCAGTACTTC
cdr3_length: 16; clone_size: many; v_call: TRBV30; d_call: TRBD2; j_call: TRBJ2-3; cdr3_aa: CAWSVPRGGSPDTQYF; cdr3_nt: TGTGCCTGGAGTGTACCCCGCGGCGGGAGCCCAGATACGCAGTATTTT
cdr3_length: 13; clone_size: NA; v_call: TRBV18; d_call: NA; j_call: TRBJ1-1; cdr3_aa: CASSPERNTEAFF; cdr3_nt: TGTGCCAGCTCACCCGAGAGGAACACTGAAGCTTTCTTT
cdr3_length: 14; clone_size: NA; v_call: TRBV19; d_call: NA; j_call: TRBJ2-1; cdr3_aa: CASSRSGSYNEQFF; cdr3_nt: TGTGCCAGTAGCCGTTCCGGGTCTTACAATGAGCAGTTCTTC
cdr3_length: 15; clone_size: NA; v_call: TRBV6-1; d_call: TRBD1; j_call: TRBJ2-1; cdr3_aa: CASSEDRGPYNEQFF; cdr3_nt: TGTGCCAGCAGTGAGGACAGGGGTCCGTACAATGAGCAGTTCTTC
cdr3_length: 15; clone_size: many; v_call: TRBV12-3/TRBV12-4; d_call: TRBD1; j_call: TRBJ2-7; cdr3_aa: CASRPGQGGPYEQYF; cdr3_nt: TGTGCCAGCAGACCCGGACAGGGGGGCCCTTACGAGCAGTACTTC
cdr3_length: 14; clone_size: NA; v_call: TRBV19; d_call: NA; j_call: TRBJ2-5; cdr3_aa: CASSIAGSKETQYF; cdr3_nt: TGTGCCAGTAGTATAGCGGGGAGCAAGGAGACCCAGTACTTC
cdr3_length: 17; clone_size: NA; v_call: TRBV19; d_call: NA; j_call: TRBJ1-5; cdr3_aa: CASSSVDGSFSNQPQHF; cdr3_nt: TGTGCCAGTAGTTCAGTCGACGGAAGTTTTAGCAATCAGCCCCAGCATTTT
cdr3_length: 17; clone_size: many; v_call: TRBV20-1; d_call: NA; j_call: TRBJ1-2; cdr3_aa: CSARGAAGRPENYGYTF; cdr3_nt: TGCAGTGCTAGAGGTGCGGCAGGGCGTCCGGAAAACTATGGCTACACCTTC
cdr3_length: 16; clone_size: many; v_call: TRBV6-5; d_call: TRBD1; j_call: TRBJ1-2; cdr3_aa: CASSYEAGGLGYGYTF; cdr3_nt: TGTGCCAGCAGTTACGAGGCAGGGGGCTTAGGCTATGGCTACACCTTC
cdr3_length: 13; clone_size: few; v_call: TRBV6-1; d_call: NA; j_call: TRBJ2-7; cdr3_aa: CASRAGSFYEQYF; cdr3_nt: TGTGCCAGCAGGGCAGGGAGCTTCTACGAGCAGTACTTC
cdr3_length: 16; clone_size: NA; v_call: TRBV6-5; d_call: NA; j_call: TRBJ2-1; cdr3_aa: CASSSLTQSSYNEQFF; cdr3_nt: TGTGCCAGCAGTTCCTTGACTCAAAGCTCCTACAATGAGCAGTTCTTC
cdr3_length: 18; clone_size: few; v_call: TRBV4-2; d_call: TRBD1; j_call: TRBJ2-6; cdr3_aa: CASSQSPGQLSGANVLTF; cdr3_nt: TGTGCCAGCAGCCAATCCCCGGGACAGCTCTCTGGGGCCAACGTCCTGACTTTC
cdr3_length: 14; clone_size: many; v_call: TRBV7-9; d_call: TRBD1; j_call: TRBJ1-1; cdr3_aa: CASSLVQGGTEAFF; cdr3_nt: TGTGCCAGCAGCTTGGTGCAGGGGGGCACTGAAGCTTTCTTT
cdr3_length: 17; clone_size: few; v_call: TRBV20-1; d_call: TRBD1; j_call: TRBJ2-3; cdr3_aa: CSARSGTGISPTDTQYF; cdr3_nt: TGCAGTGCTAGATCAGGGACAGGTATTTCTCCGACAGATACGCAGTATTTT
cdr3_length: 16; clone_size: many; v_call: TRBV25-1; d_call: NA; j_call: TRBJ1-6; cdr3_aa: CASSEYVGGSGSPLHF; cdr3_nt: TGTGCCAGCAGTGAATATGTGGGAGGGTCGGGATCACCCCTCCACTTT
cdr3_length: 13; clone_size: NA; v_call: TRBV29-1; d_call: TRBD2; j_call: TRBJ2-7; cdr3_aa: CSVSGTNSYEQYF; cdr3_nt: TGCAGCGTTTCCGGGACTAACTCCTACGAGCAGTACTTC
cdr3_length: 15; clone_size: many; v_call: TRBV5-1; d_call: TRBD1; j_call: TRBJ1-4; cdr3_aa: CASTFDRATNEKLFF; cdr3_nt: TGCGCCAGCACCTTTGACAGGGCAACTAATGAAAAACTGTTTTTT
cdr3_length: 17; clone_size: NA; v_call: TRBV4-3; d_call: TRBD1; j_call: TRBJ2-3; cdr3_aa: CASSQDAPGQGADTQYF; cdr3_nt: TGCGCCAGCAGCCAAGATGCCCCGGGACAGGGGGCAGATACGCAGTATTTT
cdr3_length: 14; clone_size: few; v_call: TRBV7-2; d_call: NA; j_call: TRBJ1-4; cdr3_aa: CASSPGYRDEKLFF; cdr3_nt: TGTGCCAGCAGCCCGGGTTATCGGGACGAAAAACTGTTTTTT
cdr3_length: 15; clone_size: many; v_call: TRBV6-1; d_call: NA; j_call: TRBJ2-3; cdr3_aa: CASSDVAGKTDTQYF; cdr3_nt: TGTGCCAGCAGTGATGTCGCGGGAAAGACAGATACGCAGTATTTT
cdr3_length: 16; clone_size: many; v_call: TRBV18; d_call: TRBD1; j_call: TRBJ2-7; cdr3_aa: CASSPRDSIIAYEQYF; cdr3_nt: TGTGCCAGCTCACCAAGGGACAGCATAATAGCCTACGAGCAGTACTTC
cdr3_length: 14; clone_size: many; v_call: TRBV28; d_call: NA; j_call: TRBJ1-1; cdr3_aa: CASRVQGSNTEAFF; cdr3_nt: TGTGCCAGCAGGGTACAGGGTTCGAACACTGAAGCTTTCTTT
cdr3_length: 14; clone_size: many; v_call: TRBV10-1; d_call: NA; j_call: TRBJ1-1; cdr3_aa: CASSEIRGNTEAFF; cdr3_nt: TGCGCCAGCAGTGAGATCCGGGGAAACACTGAAGCTTTCTTT
cdr3_length: 14; clone_size: many; v_call: TRBV12-3/TRBV12-4; d_call: NA; j_call: TRBJ2-3; cdr3_aa: CASSFGQGSDTQYF; cdr3_nt: TGTGCCAGCAGTTTCGGGCAGGGCTCGGATACGCAGTATTTT
cdr3_length: 15; clone_size: few; v_call: TRBV7-3; d_call: TRBD1; j_call: TRBJ2-3; cdr3_aa: CASSRLTGFTDTQYF; cdr3_nt: TGTGCCAGCAGCCGCTTGACAGGGTTCACAGATACGCAGTATTTT
cdr3_length: 13; clone_size: NA; v_call: TRBV5-1; d_call: NA; j_call: TRBJ2-7; cdr3_aa: CASSSQGAGEQYF; cdr3_nt: TGCGCCAGCAGCTCCCAGGGAGCGGGCGAGCAGTACTTC
cdr3_length: 13; clone_size: NA; v_call: TRBV7-2; d_call: NA; j_call: TRBJ1-4; cdr3_aa: CACSLGLGEKLFF; cdr3_nt: TGTGCCTGCAGCTTAGGATTGGGTGAAAAACTGTTTTTT
cdr3_length: 18; clone_size: many; v_call: TRBV7-3; d_call: TRBD2; j_call: TRBJ2-1; cdr3_aa: CASSLMTGLAGVRNEQFF; cdr3_nt: TGTGCCAGCAGCTTAATGACGGGACTAGCGGGAGTCCGGAATGAGCAGTTCTTC
cdr3_length: 15; clone_size: many; v_call: TRBV7-3; d_call: TRBD2; j_call: TRBJ2-1; cdr3_aa: CASSPWTSGTNEQFF; cdr3_nt: TGTGCCAGCAGCCCCTGGACTAGCGGGACCAATGAGCAGTTCTTC
cdr3_length: 12; clone_size: many; v_call: TRBV6-2/TRBV6-3; d_call: TRBD2; j_call: TRBJ2-7; cdr3_aa: CATQRDIREQYF; cdr3_nt: TGTGCCACCCAGCGGGATATACGGGAGCAGTACTTC
cdr3_length: 11; clone_size: NA; v_call: TRBV30; d_call: NA; j_call: TRBJ2-1; cdr3_aa: CAWSPRESQFF; cdr3_nt: TGTGCCTGGAGTCCCAGGGAATCTCAGTTCTTC
cdr3_length: 17; clone_size: NA; v_call: TRBV5-1; d_call: NA; j_call: TRBJ2-7; cdr3_aa: CASSPISGAVDAYEQYF; cdr3_nt: TGCGCCAGCAGCCCTATATCCGGGGCAGTCGACGCCTACGAGCAGTACTTC
cdr3_length: 15; clone_size: NA; v_call: TRBV6-9; d_call: NA; j_call: TRBJ2-2; cdr3_aa: CASSYSREFSGELFF; cdr3_nt: TGTGCCAGCAGTTATTCGAGGGAGTTCTCCGGGGAGCTGTTTTTT
cdr3_length: 13; clone_size: NA; v_call: TRBV9; d_call: TRBD1; j_call: TRBJ1-4; cdr3_aa: CASSPGTGGDLFF; cdr3_nt: TGTGCCAGCAGCCCGGGGACAGGGGGCGATTTGTTTTTT
cdr3_length: 13; clone_size: many; v_call: TRBV28; d_call: NA; j_call: TRBJ2-7; cdr3_aa: CASSPPGLSEQYF; cdr3_nt: TGTGCCAGCAGCCCACCTGGGCTTTCCGAGCAGTACTTC
cdr3_length: 16; clone_size: NA; v_call: TRBV20-1; d_call: TRBD2; j_call: TRBJ2-1; cdr3_aa: CSATGTSGKSYNEQFF; cdr3_nt: TGCAGTGCCACCGGGACTAGCGGGAAATCCTACAATGAGCAGTTCTTC
cdr3_length: 14; clone_size: many; v_call: TRBV6-1; d_call: TRBD2; j_call: TRBJ2-3; cdr3_aa: CASSESGSTDTQYF; cdr3_nt: TGTGCCAGCAGTGAGAGCGGGAGTACAGATACGCAGTATTTT
cdr3_length: 14; clone_size: many; v_call: TRBV3-1; d_call: NA; j_call: TRBJ1-1; cdr3_aa: CASSRGRMNTEAFF; cdr3_nt: TGTGCCAGCAGCCGGGGACGGATGAACACTGAAGCTTTCTTT
cdr3_length: 11; clone_size: NA; v_call: TRBV6-1; d_call: NA; j_call: TRBJ1-6; cdr3_aa: CASGLNSPLHF; cdr3_nt: TGTGCCAGCGGATTGAATTCACCCCTCCACTTT
cdr3_length: 18; clone_size: many; v_call: TRBV4-1; d_call: TRBD1; j_call: TRBJ1-1; cdr3_aa: CASSTSTGRDRVGTEAFF; cdr3_nt: TGCGCCAGCAGCACCTCGACCGGGCGAGACAGGGTAGGGACTGAAGCTTTCTTT
cdr3_length: 13; clone_size: many; v_call: TRBV20-1; d_call: TRBD2; j_call: TRBJ2-1; cdr3_aa: CSAGEGSRNEQFF; cdr3_nt: TGCAGTGCTGGGGAGGGTTCGCGAAATGAGCAGTTCTTC
cdr3_length: 15; clone_size: NA; v_call: TRBV5-6; d_call: TRBD2; j_call: TRBJ2-1; cdr3_aa: CASSQLAETYNEQFF; cdr3_nt: TGTGCCAGCAGCCAACTAGCGGAGACCTACAATGAGCAGTTCTTC
cdr3_length: 15; clone_size: few; v_call: TRBV4-1; d_call: NA; j_call: TRBJ1-1; cdr3_aa: CVSSQGAGAYTEAFF; cdr3_nt: TGCGTCAGCAGCCAAGGGGCAGGGGCGTACACTGAAGCTTTCTTT
cdr3_length: 17; clone_size: many; v_call: TRBV7-6; d_call: TRBD2; j_call: TRBJ2-3; cdr3_aa: CASSLATSGRDWDTQYF; cdr3_nt: TGTGCCAGCAGCTTAGCGACTAGCGGGAGGGATTGGGATACGCAGTATTTT
cdr3_length: 14; clone_size: NA; v_call: TRBV2; d_call: NA; j_call: TRBJ1-1; cdr3_aa: CASSRQMMNTEAFF; cdr3_nt: TGTGCCAGCTCCAGGCAGATGATGAACACTGAAGCTTTCTTT
cdr3_length: 16; clone_size: many; v_call: TRBV7-3; d_call: NA; j_call: TRBJ2-6; cdr3_aa: CASSLTAGSGANVLTF; cdr3_nt: TGTGCCAGCAGCTTAACGGCGGGGTCTGGGGCCAACGTCCTGACTTTC
cdr3_length: 16; clone_size: many; v_call: TRBV7-8; d_call: NA; j_call: TRBJ1-5; cdr3_aa: CASSLRVRVSNQPQHF; cdr3_nt: TGTGCCAGCAGCTTGAGGGTCAGGGTCAGCAATCAGCCCCAGCATTTT
cdr3_length: 13; clone_size: many; v_call: TRBV28; d_call: TRBD1; j_call: TRBJ1-1; cdr3_aa: CASSQDRKAEAFF; cdr3_nt: TGTGCCAGCAGCCAGGACAGGAAGGCTGAAGCTTTCTTT
cdr3_length: 15; clone_size: many; v_call: TRBV2; d_call: NA; j_call: TRBJ1-5; cdr3_aa: CASSERPFSNQPQHF; cdr3_nt: TGTGCCAGCAGTGAGCGGCCGTTCAGCAATCAGCCCCAGCATTTT